A single sample gave rise to the 16 T cell receptor beta chains below, sequenced in a study of blood T cells in healthy people across ages. The use of a sample-barcoded 5' primer and a J-beta primer mix characterized a second PCR of roughly 6 to 11 cycles. TCRdb fed the 5' RACE reads into MiXCR, producing one record per CDR3 protein. The table includes 760,000 or so distinct CDR3 sequences, approximately 25% detected once. In addition, the sample was reused for a study of T cells of mothers and their children.

Sequencing used blood. The source is a boy aged 5-17 years in good health.

The chain is built from TRBV15 and TRBJ2-5, with 7 bases aligning to TRBD2. J gave up 2 bases and V 3 bases, and 3 bases lay outside the gene matches. Germline V gene data show CDR1 as LNHNV and CDR2 as YYDKDF (reference sequence). This CDR3 is 14 amino acids long. This chain's CDR3 is CATSREGLQETQYF. The CDR3 DNA reads TGTGCCACCAGCAGGGAGGGACTACAAGAGACCCAGTACTTC.

This clonotype occurred a few times. The V gene is TRBV7-2, the J gene TRBJ2-1; 7 nucleotides line up with TRBD2. Trimming cost V 5 bases and J 3 bases; bases outside gene matches: 16. The CDR3 has 18 residues. Germline values: CDR1 SGHTA, CDR2 FQGNSA. CDR3 nucleotide sequence: TGTGCCAGCAGCGAGCGCCCCCCAGCTAGCGGACTCTACAATGAGCAGTTCTTC. Its translation is CASSERPPASGLYNEQFF.

This clonotype was seen a handful of times. The chain recombines TRBV12-3 or TRBV12-4 with TRBJ1-4; TRBD1 agrees at 7 bases. The CDR3 runs 13 residues. V was clipped by 7 bases and J by 6 bases; unmatched bases: 5. CDR3 residues: CASNRDRDEKLFF. CDR3 bases: TGTGCCAGCAACCGGGACAGAGATGAAAAACTGTTTTTT.

This chain connects TRBV4-2 to TRBJ2-2; 12 positions match TRBD2. Trimming removed 1 base from V and 3 bases from J; junction bases left unmatched: 6. CDR1 is LGHNA, CDR2 YNFKEQ, per germline. This CDR3 has 18 residues. As DNA, the CDR3 is TGTGCCAGCAGCCAAGTCCCTAGCGGGAGGGCCGACACCGGGGAGCTGTTTTTT. Translating it yields CASSQVPSGRADTGELFF.

There are a few counts of this clonotype. This chain links TRBV5-1 with TRBJ2-1; unclear D gene. The CDR3 length is 14 residues. Germline CDR1 SGHRS, CDR2 YFSETQ. The germline V and J ends were trimmed by 0 bases and 7 bases, with 11 bases remaining between them. The CDR3 here is CASSLGEIVNEQFF. CDR3 in DNA: TGCGCCAGCAGCTTGGGGGAAATTGTAAATGAGCAGTTCTTC. Full variable domain (rest looked up from reference TRBV5-1 and TRBJ2-1): KAGVTQTPRYLIKTRGQQVTLSCSPISGHRSVSWYQQTPGQGLQFLFEYFSETQRNKGNFPGRFSGRQFSNSRSEMNVSTLELGDSALYLCASSLGEIVNEQFFGPGTRLTVL.

The chain has TRBV7-3 and TRBJ2-2; the D gene could be TRBD1 or TRBD2 (6 bases each). Germline V CDR1 and CDR2: SGHTA, FQGTGA. Trimming cost V 2 bases and J 2 bases, with 9 bases left between them. CDR3 length: 15 residues. This CDR3 is CASSLGGQNTGELFF. DNA of the CDR3: TGTGCCAGCAGCTTAGGGGGGCAAAACACCGGGGAGCTGTTTTTT.

The table lists this clonotype with a few counts. The rearrangement uses TRBV10-3 and TRBJ2-1; perhaps TRBD2 as D (7 bases). The CDR3 loop spans 16 amino acids. Germline CDR1 and CDR2: ENHRY and SYGVKD. Trimming left V 3 bases short and J 2 bases short, with 14 bases between. The CDR3 spells CAISDWEGGAYNEQFF. The DNA for the CDR3 is TGTGCCATCAGTGACTGGGAGGGGGGGGCCTACAATGAGCAGTTCTTC.

This clonotype was seen a few times. The chain couples TRBV20-1 to TRBJ2-5; a possible D gene is TRBD1 (6 bases). The J call may be in error: the DNA end matches TRBJ2-7 better. The CDR3 extends over 13 amino acids. From germline, CDR1 is DFQATT and CDR2 SNEGSKA (reference sequence). The CDR3 loop reads CSARDPTGDEQYF. The CDR3 DNA is TGCAGTGCTAGAGATCCGACAGGCGACGAGCAGTACTTC.

In this sample, this clonotype turned up a few times. The chain employs TRBV29-1 and TRBJ1-2, with TRBD1 matching 8 bases. In germline, CDR1 is SQVTM, CDR2 ANQGSEA. The CDR3 extends over 13 amino acids. J gave up 7 bases and V 5 bases, and 9 bases lay outside the gene matches. The CDR3 DNA follows: TGCAGCGTTATCCTCCAGGGGGCGAGTGGCTACACCTTC. Translated: CSVILQGASGYTF.

This clonotype was counted only a few times. The rearrangement links TRBV29-1 to TRBJ2-7; TRBD2 is a possible D gene (5 bases). The CDR3 spans 14 residues. Between the trimmed V and J ends, which lost 3 bases and 1 base, there was a span of 13 bases. Germline V gene lookup returns CDR1 SQVTM and CDR2 ANQGSEA. The CDR3 DNA reads as TGCAGCGTTGAGATAGGCGGGCAGTCCTACGAGCAGTACTTC. Protein product: CSVEIGGQSYEQYF.

J is TRBJ2-5 and V is TRBV7-3; possible D gene TRBD2, 6 bases. CDR1 and CDR2 from the germline V gene are SGHTA and FQGTGA. The CDR3 runs 16 residues. Trimming cost V 5 bases and J 2 bases, with 18 bases left between them. Here the CDR3 reads CASSPSPGGIQETQYF. CDR3 bases: TGTGCCAGCAGCCCATCCCCCGGCGGGATTCAAGAGACCCAGTACTTC.

This chain joins TRBV13 and TRBJ2-5; 7 nucleotides line up with TRBD1. CDR1 and CDR2 from the germline V gene are PRHDT and FYEKMQ (reference sequence). Germline trimming cut 5 bases from V and 4 bases from J; bases unmatched to any gene: 13. The CDR3 sequence is 16 residues long. The CDR3: CASSLRFRGSSETQYF. In nucleotides, the CDR3 is TGTGCCAGCAGCCTCAGATTCAGGGGGAGTTCAGAGACCCAGTACTTC.

V usage is TRBV6-5 and J usage is TRBJ1-2; 7 bases fit TRBD1. This CDR3 contains 15 residues. Germline V gene sequence: CDR1 MNHEY, CDR2 SVGAGI. V gave up 4 bases and J gave up 0 bases; unmatched junction bases: 5. CDR3 sequence: CASSLGQYPNYGYTF. The CDR3 coding sequence is TGTGCCAGCAGTTTGGGACAGTACCCTAACTATGGCTACACCTTC.

This chain's CDR3 is CASSSQYSNQPQHF. The CDR3, as DNA: TGTGCCAGCAGTTCCCAGTATAGCAATCAGCCCCAGCATTTT. The chain joins TRBV6-5 to TRBJ1-5; D not certain. The CDR3 has 14 amino acids. V lost 4 bases, J lost 0 bases, and 7 bases lay in between. Germline CDR1 is MNHEY and CDR2 is SVGAGI.

The V call is TRBV12-3 or TRBV12-4, the J call TRBJ2-3; 8 bases match TRBD2. V lost 3 bases, J lost 5 bases, and 7 bases stayed unmatched. CDR3 size: 15 residues. For the CDR3, the DNA is TGTGCCAGCAGTTTTACAGCGGGAGCCGGAGATACGCAGTATTTT. It encodes CASSFTAGAGDTQYF.

The gene calls are TRBV14 and TRBJ2-6; TRBD1 might be the D (6 bases). This CDR3 comprises 18 residues. Germline CDR1 reads SGHDN; CDR2 reads FVKESK. V lost 0 bases and J lost 0, with 12 bases in between. The CDR3 sequence: CASSQDRGPLSGANVLTF. The CDR3 DNA follows: TGTGCCAGCAGCCAAGACAGGGGACCCCTCTCTGGGGCCAACGTCCTGACTTTC.